This TCR beta chain was captured by sequencing in a study of cytotoxic CD8 clonotypes in ibrutinib-treated CLL. Across the whole study: Sample averages reached 255,043 productive templates and under 100,000 productive rearrangements.

This clone turned up a few times. Its specificity is not known. Overall study results and limits: Public clonotypes showed up rarely, and on treatment they shrank or held steady. Sustained-remission and progressing patients were not sampled at matched times.

There are 11 residues in the CDR3. The V end was cut by 2 bases, the J end by 6 bases, with 5 bases between. CDR1 MDHEN and CDR2 SYDVKM come from the germline V gene. Data came from immunoSEQ multiplex PCR; TCRdb stores just in-frame clones and leaves some out. This table has some 160,000 clones, roughly 77% appearing once. This chain joins TRBV28 and TRBJ2-7; D uncertain. This clonotype was obtained from a human donor with chronic lymphocytic leukemia. Specimen: PBMCs, collected after 12 months of ibrutinib treatment. CDR3 in DNA: TGTGCCAGCAGTTTACTCCTCGAGCAGTACTTC. As protein: CASSLLLEQYF. Complete variable domain (other parts from reference TRBV28 and TRBJ2-7): DVKVTQSSRYLVKRTGEKVFLECVQDMDHENMFWYRQDPGLGLRLIYFSYDVKMKEKGDIPEGYSVSREKKERFSLILESASTNQTSMYLCASSLLLEQYFGPGTRLTVT.